Following are 10 T cell receptor beta chains from one sample sequenced in a study of OX40 agonist ivuxolimab in advanced cancers. The library was built by means of the immunoSEQ multiplex PCR assay. Held by TCRdb, this immuneACCESS table contains in-frame sequences only and omits some clones. Under half of the omission traces to an unresolved V gene where checked; the cause of the rest is unknown. For this sample there are tens of thousands of clones; around 82% appear just once. Less than 4.5% of the sample lies in the top ten. The sample in question was CD4+ or CD8+ T cells sorted from blood, obtained in a trial of the OX40 agonist ivuxolimab. The receptors derive from an adult with an advanced solid tumor such as melanoma, head and neck, liver or kidney cancer.

The CDR3 bases are TGTGCCAGACGGAAGGACAGAGGCACAGATACGCAGTATTTT. It codes for CARRKDRGTDTQYF. The rearrangement uses TRBV2 and TRBJ2-3; possibly TRBD1 for D (6 bases). The CDR3 spans 14 residues. V was clipped by 9 bases and J by 1 base, with 14 bases between them. CDR1 and CDR2 (germline): SNHLY, FYNNEI.

The chain employs TRBV7-2 and TRBJ1-2; D unresolved. Trimming removed 5 bases from V and 5 bases from J, with 18 bases in between. The CDR3 loop spans 15 amino acids. Per the germline V gene, CDR1 is SGHTA and CDR2 is FQGNSA. CDR3 in amino acids: CASSRGRTGGYGYTF. The CDR3 region has the DNA TGTGCCAGCAGCCGAGGGCGGACGGGTGGTTATGGCTACACCTTC.

The V call is TRBV5-4, the J call TRBJ1-2; tentative D call: TRBD1 (6 bases). Trimming removed 3 bases at V and 6 bases at J, with 21 bases between. CDR3 length equals 16 residues. Germline V gene lookup returns CDR1 SGHNT and CDR2 YYREEE (reference sequence). CDR3 in amino acids: CASSSNYPWGADGYTF. The CDR3 bases are TGTGCCAGCAGCTCAAATTACCCATGGGGGGCGGATGGCTACACCTTC.

This chain uses TRBV4-2 with TRBJ1-1, with 9 positions matching TRBD1. CDR3 length: 13 amino acids. V lost 2 bases and J lost 10; bases outside the gene matches: 5. Germline CDR1 reads LGHNA; CDR2 reads YNFKEQ. CDR3 coding DNA: TGTGCCAGCAGCCAAATAGGACAGGGGAGAGCTTTCTTT. Translated: CASSQIGQGRAFF.

The V and J genes are TRBV27 and TRBJ1-3; tentative D call: TRBD1 (6 bases). The CDR3 totals 15 residues. The V and J ends lost 4 bases and 0 bases respectively, with 10 bases between them. CDR1 and CDR2 from the germline V gene are MNHEY and SMNVEV (reference sequence). The CDR3: CASSSQQGSGNTIYF. The DNA for the CDR3 is TGTGCCAGCAGTTCCCAACAGGGCTCTGGAAACACCATATATTTT.

The rearrangement joins TRBV28 to TRBJ2-1, with 9 bases identical to TRBD2. This CDR3 is built from 13 residues. CDR1 is MDHEN, CDR2 SYDVKM, per germline. For the CDR3, the DNA is TGTGCGGCCGAAGCGGGGGGAAGCAATGAGCAGTTCTTC. It codes for CAAEAGGSNEQFF.

The V gene is TRBV2, the J gene TRBJ1-2; 9 bases fit TRBD1. Germline loops: CDR1 SNHLY, CDR2 FYNNEI. Trimming removed 1 base from V and 5 bases from J; junction bases left unmatched: 8. The CDR3 sequence is 16 residues long. The CDR3 loop is CASSEVPGQGSYGYTF. The CDR3 bases are TGTGCCAGCAGTGAAGTCCCGGGACAGGGATCGTATGGCTACACCTTC.

This clone is a singleton in its sample. The V call is TRBV28, the J call TRBJ1-5; D might be TRBD1 (5 bases). The germline CDR1 and CDR2 sequences are MDHEN and SYDVKM. CDR3 length: 13 residues. Trimming stripped 8 bases from V and 7 bases from J, with 15 bases between. This CDR3 is CASFGREGQPQHF. CDR3 in DNA: TGTGCCAGCTTCGGCAGGGAAGGACAGCCCCAGCATTTT.

The chain recombines TRBV6-5 with TRBJ1-6; D remains ambiguous. V was trimmed by 6 bases and J by 4 bases, leaving 13 bases between them. CDR1 and CDR2 (germline): MNHEY, SVGAGI. CDR3 length equals 15 residues. The CDR3: CASSSDGSYNSPLHF. In DNA, the CDR3 is TGTGCCAGCAGCTCCGACGGGAGTTATAATTCACCCCTCCACTTT.

This chain links TRBV5-1 with TRBJ1-1, with 7 bases identical to TRBD1. This CDR3 spans 15 amino acids. Trimming took 4 bases from V and 0 from J; bases not matched to a gene: 6. The germline V gene has CDR1 SGHRS and CDR2 YFSETQ. The CDR3 spells CASSQGGSMNTEAFF. CDR3 nucleotides: TGCGCCAGCAGCCAAGGGGGCTCAATGAACACTGAAGCTTTCTTT.